This TCR beta chain comes out of a study of T cells after yellow fever vaccination. Study-wide context: Fractions of limited cellularity were prepared by means of SMART-Seq v4 Ultra Low Input. Notes on the study in general: High-abundance clonotypes from the bulk population could contaminate FACS-sorted repertoires. Subsequent booster samples again held most clones from primary vaccination (96% CD4, about 90% CD8). Clonotypes found in both CD4 and CD8 compartments made up a small share.

TCRdb analysed the 5' RACE reads with MiXCR anew, one entry per CDR3 protein. The sample holds around 550,000 distinct CDR3 sequences; about a fifth are singletons and the top ten take roughly an eighth. Germline values: CDR1 LGHNA, CDR2 YSLEER. The ends lost 2 bases at V and 5 bases at J; junction bases unmatched: 22. CDR3 length: 20 amino acids. This clonotype occurred a few times. The antigen remains undetermined. The specimen was PBMCs, collected 15 days after the yellow fever booster vaccination. The V call is TRBV4-3, the J call TRBJ2-7; TRBD2 matches at 9 bases. The TCR was taken from a young man who received the YFV17D yellow fever vaccine. As DNA, the CDR3 is TGCGCCAGCAGCCAAAACGGGAGGGGGAGATTAGCGGGAGTGTATGACGAGCAGTACTTC. Translating it yields CASSQNGRGRLAGVYDEQYF.